This T cell receptor beta chain was recorded in a study of cytomegalovirus exposure and HLA in healthy donors. To note about this clone: No antigen is known for it.

A multiplex PCR was run with 60 Vbeta primers and 13 Jbeta primers. Profiling relied on immunoSEQ multiplex PCR, and the TCRdb table lists in-frame clones only, not all of them. The sample records roughly 220,000 clones, 82% being singletons. All donors participated as healthy donors of bone marrow. Findings and caveats of the study: Highest at DRB1 and lowest at HLA-C, TCR association rates differed among HLA loci in a later analysis. Productive rates of about 87% or about 30% were seen for most TCR beta V segments in an earlier analysis. Later analysis found that TCR beta chains associated with HLA were more clonally expanded than other, equally common chains.

The source of this sequence is a woman in her thirties or forties in good health and CMV-seronegative. The sample taken for sequencing was PBMCs.

CDR3 region: CASSTGTGFYGYTF. In DNA, the CDR3 is TGTGCCAGCAGTACCGGGACAGGGTTCTATGGCTACACCTTC. The V and J genes are TRBV27 and TRBJ1-2; 9 positions agree with TRBD1. With 5 bases clipped from V and 4 bases from J, the junction kept 5 bases outside the gene matches. This CDR3 region has 14 residues. Germline V gene sequence: CDR1 MNHEY, CDR2 SMNVEV (reference sequence).